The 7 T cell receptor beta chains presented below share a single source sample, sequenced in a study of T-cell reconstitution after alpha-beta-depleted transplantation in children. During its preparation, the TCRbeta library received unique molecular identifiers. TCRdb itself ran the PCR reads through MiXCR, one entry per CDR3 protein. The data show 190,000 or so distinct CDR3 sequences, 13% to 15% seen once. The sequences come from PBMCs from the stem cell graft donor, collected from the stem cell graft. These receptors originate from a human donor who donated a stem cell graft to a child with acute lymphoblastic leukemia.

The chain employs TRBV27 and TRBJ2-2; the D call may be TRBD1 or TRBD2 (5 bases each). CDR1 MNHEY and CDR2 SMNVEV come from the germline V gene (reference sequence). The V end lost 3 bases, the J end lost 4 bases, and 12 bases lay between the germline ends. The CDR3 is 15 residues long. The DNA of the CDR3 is TGTGCCAGCAGTTTTTCCGGGACCCTCACCGGGGAGCTGTTTTTT. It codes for CASSFSGTLTGELFF.

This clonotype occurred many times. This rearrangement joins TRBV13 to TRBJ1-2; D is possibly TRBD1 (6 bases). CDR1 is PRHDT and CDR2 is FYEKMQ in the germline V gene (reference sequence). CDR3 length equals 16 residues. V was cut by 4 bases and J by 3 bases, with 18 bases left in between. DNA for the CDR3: TGTGCCAGCAGCTCGGTCGAGTTGACAGGAGACTATGGCTACACCTTC. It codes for CASSSVELTGDYGYTF.

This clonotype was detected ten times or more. The chain's CDR3 is CASSRTAEQYF. CDR3 in DNA: TGTGCCAGCAGTCGGACGGCTGAGCAGTACTTC. The V gene is TRBV28, the J gene TRBJ2-7, with D hard to call. Germline lookup yields CDR1 MDHEN and CDR2 SYDVKM. The ends were cut back, 5 bases at V and 7 bases at J, with 9 bases in the middle. The CDR3 is made up of 11 amino acids.

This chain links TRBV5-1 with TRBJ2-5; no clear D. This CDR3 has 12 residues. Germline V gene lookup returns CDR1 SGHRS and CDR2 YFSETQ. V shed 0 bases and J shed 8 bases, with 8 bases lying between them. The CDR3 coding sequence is TGCGCCAGCAGCTTGGAAGGACCCACCCAGTACTTC. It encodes CASSLEGPTQYF.

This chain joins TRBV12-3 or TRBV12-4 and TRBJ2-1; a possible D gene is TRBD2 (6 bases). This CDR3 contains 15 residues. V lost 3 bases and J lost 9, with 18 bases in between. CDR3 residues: CASSFGQSLGGEQFF. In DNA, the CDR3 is TGTGCCAGCAGTTTTGGCCAGTCCCTGGGGGGTGAGCAGTTCTTC.

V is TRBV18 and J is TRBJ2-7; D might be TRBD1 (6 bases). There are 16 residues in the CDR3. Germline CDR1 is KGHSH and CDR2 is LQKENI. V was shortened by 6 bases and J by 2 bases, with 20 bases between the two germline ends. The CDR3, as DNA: TGTGCCAGCTCGCTAGGGGGTGGACCGACGACCTACGAGCAGTACTTC. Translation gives CASSLGGGPTTYEQYF.

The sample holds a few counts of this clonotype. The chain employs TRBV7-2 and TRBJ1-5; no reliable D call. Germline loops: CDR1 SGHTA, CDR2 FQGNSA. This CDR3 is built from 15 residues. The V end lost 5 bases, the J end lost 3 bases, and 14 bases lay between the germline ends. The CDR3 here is CASSPWDEDNQPQHF. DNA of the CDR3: TGTGCCAGCAGCCCATGGGATGAGGACAATCAGCCCCAGCATTTT.